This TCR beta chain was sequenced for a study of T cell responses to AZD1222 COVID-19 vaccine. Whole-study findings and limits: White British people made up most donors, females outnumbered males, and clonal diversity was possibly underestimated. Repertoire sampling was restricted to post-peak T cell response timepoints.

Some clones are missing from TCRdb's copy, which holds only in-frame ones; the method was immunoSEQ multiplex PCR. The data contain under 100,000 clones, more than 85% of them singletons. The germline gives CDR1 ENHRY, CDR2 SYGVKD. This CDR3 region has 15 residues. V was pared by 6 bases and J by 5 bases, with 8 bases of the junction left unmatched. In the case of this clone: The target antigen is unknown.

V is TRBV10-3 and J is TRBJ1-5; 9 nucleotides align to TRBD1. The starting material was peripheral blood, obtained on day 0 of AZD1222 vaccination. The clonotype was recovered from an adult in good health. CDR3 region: CAISVGQGADQPQHF. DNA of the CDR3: TGTGCCATCAGCGTGGGACAGGGTGCGGATCAGCCCCAGCATTTT.